Listed below are T cell receptor beta chains from one sample, sequenced in a study of T cells in Graves' hyperthyroidism and ophthalmopathy. TCRdb used MiXCR to reprocess the multiplex PCR reads, holding one entry per CDR3 protein. The repertoire has 200,000 to 250,000 distinct CDR3 sequences, around 19% of them found once; the top ten carry about 48%. The sample consisted of blood. The receptors derive from a middle-aged man with Graves' hyperthyroidism. Both conserved end residues are part of each CDR3. Each record gives: V gene, J gene, CDR3 length, D gene, clone size, CDR3 DNA, CDR3 protein. A D gene is named only where the DNA matches it firmly. Size tells how often a clone was seen (once, few, many) or the class of an expanded clone, and some rows leave it out.

V gene: TRBV11-2; J gene: TRBJ2-2; CDR3 length: 13; D gene: NA; clone size: many; CDR3 DNA: TGTGCCAGCAGCTATCAAAACACCGGGGAGCTGTTTTTT; CDR3 protein: CASSYQNTGELFF
V gene: TRBV10-3; J gene: TRBJ2-7; CDR3 length: 13; D gene: TRBD1; clone size: many; CDR3 DNA: TGTGCCAACTCCGGGACAGGGGTTAACGAGCAGTACTTC; CDR3 protein: CANSGTGVNEQYF
V gene: TRBV9; J gene: TRBJ2-1; CDR3 length: 15; D gene: TRBD1; clone size: once; CDR3 DNA: TGTGCCAGCAGCGCCCGGACAGGGGTGGGCAATGAGCAGTTCTTC; CDR3 protein: CASSARTGVGNEQFF
V gene: TRBV2; J gene: TRBJ2-1; CDR3 length: 11; D gene: TRBD1; clone size: NA; CDR3 DNA: TGTGCCAGTAACAGGGGCGATGAGCAGTTCTTC; CDR3 protein: CASNRGDEQFF
V gene: TRBV27; J gene: TRBJ1-1; CDR3 length: 15; D gene: NA; clone size: many; CDR3 DNA: TGTGCCAGCAGTTTATCCAGAGATTGGAACACTGAAGCTTTCTTT; CDR3 protein: CASSLSRDWNTEAFF
V gene: TRBV5-8; J gene: TRBJ2-7; CDR3 length: 14; D gene: NA; clone size: many; CDR3 DNA: TGTGCCAGCAGCTTGGGCAGGGGACCCTACGAGCAGTACTTC; CDR3 protein: CASSLGRGPYEQYF
V gene: TRBV2; J gene: TRBJ1-2; CDR3 length: 15; D gene: TRBD1; clone size: few; CDR3 DNA: TGTGCCAGCAGCCTCGGGACAGCCGCTAACTATGGCTACACCTTC; CDR3 protein: CASSLGTAANYGYTF
V gene: TRBV20-1; J gene: TRBJ2-7; CDR3 length: 14; D gene: TRBD1; clone size: few; CDR3 DNA: TGCAGTGCTAGATTCGGGGCAGGGGGCGGCGAGCAGTACTTC; CDR3 protein: CSARFGAGGGEQYF
V gene: TRBV7-2; J gene: TRBJ1-5; CDR3 length: 17; D gene: NA; clone size: many; CDR3 DNA: TGTGCCAGCAGCTTAGCGCTGGGGATCTATAGCAATCAGCCCCAGCATTTT; CDR3 protein: CASSLALGIYSNQPQHF
V gene: TRBV20-1; J gene: TRBJ2-5; CDR3 length: 13; D gene: TRBD2; clone size: many; CDR3 DNA: TGCAGTGCTCGTTTTGGACTAGCAGAGACCCAGTACTTC; CDR3 protein: CSARFGLAETQYF